This TCR beta chain was sequenced for a study of shared clonotypes between healthy human individuals. About the study: Donors consisted of two women and a few men between 18 and 49. Every donor yielded three CD4 naive, three CD4 memory, two CD8 naive and one CD8 memory plate. Findings and caveats of the study: Rarefaction exposed incomplete sorted-subset sequencing despite large depth.

Over several immunoSEQ plates, each subset's genomic DNA was distributed in even portions. Assay: immunoSEQ multiplex PCR; the TCRdb copy retains only in-frame clones and omits some. The repertoire has hundreds of thousands of clones, about 96% of them found once; the top ten carry approximately 0.06%. Germline trimming cut 7 bases from V and 3 bases from J; bases unmatched to any gene: 8. Per germline, CDR1 MDHEN and CDR2 SYDVKM. The CDR3 length is 14 residues. Turning to this clone: Antigen specificity is unknown.

The sequence was obtained from a woman in her twenties or thirties in good health. The sample was naive CD4+ T cells sorted from blood. Subset in this sample: CD45RA+ positively selected. The chain links TRBV28 to TRBJ2-7; 8 positions match TRBD2. CDR3 nucleotide sequence: TGTGCCAGCATATCAGGGACTAGGATCTACGAGCAGTACTTC. It yields the protein CASISGTRIYEQYF.